This TCR beta chain appears in the sequencing data of a study of identical twins. Study-level findings and limits: Memory repertoires showed no such pattern, whereas abundant cord blood beta clonotypes carried fewer insertions.

MiXCR, run by TCRdb on the 5' RACE reads, gives a single entry per CDR3 protein. The sample has 500,000 or so distinct CDR3 sequences, approximately 22% seen once; the top ten hold around 1%. In germline, CDR1 is DFQATT, CDR2 SNEGSKA (reference sequence). After removal of 4 bases from V and 2 bases from J, the junction contained 11 bases not matched to a gene. CDR3 length equals 16 residues. Donors were all healthy Caucasians. This clonotype came up many times. Its antigen is still unknown. These records were also assigned to another study, of T cells expressing NK-cell markers. From that paper: Most of the eight sequenced donors were classified as HCMV-seropositive, and one was classified as seronegative. Several experiments confined sorting to alpha-beta TCR T cells with an anti-gamma-delta TCR antibody.

The chain uses TRBV20-1 and TRBJ2-7, with 10 bases aligning to TRBD2. The sample comprised CD4+ T cells sorted from blood. The sequence was collected from a young woman in good health. The CDR3 DNA follows: TGCAGTGCTAAGCCTCTCTCTAGCGGGAGAGCCTACGAGCAGTACTTC. As protein: CSAKPLSSGRAYEQYF.